This TCR beta chain was obtained from a study of cytomegalovirus exposure and HLA in healthy donors. Study outcomes and limitations: In an earlier analysis, in some 540 donors, most V segments appeared productive either ~87% or ~30% of the time. Some V segments (TRBV6-2 and TRBV6-3 among them) were excluded as indistinguishable.

Nominal health characterized the donors when sampled, though unrecorded immune exposures were likely. Regarding this clone: Its antigen remains unidentified.

This CDR3 is 21 amino acids long. The V segment lost 4 bases and the J segment 7 bases; nucleotides outside the gene matches: 27. The germline gives CDR1 MGHRA, CDR2 YSYEKL. It was with 60 Vbeta and 13 Jbeta primers that the PCR ran. This table comes from immunoSEQ multiplex PCR, and its TCRdb copy is limited to in-frame clones, with some not included. This sample's table reports some 70,000 clones. The receptor was isolated from a man aged 40-50 years in good health and CMV-seronegative. Sequencing was carried out using PBMCs. This chain links TRBV4-1 with TRBJ2-2, with 7 bases identical to TRBD1. The CDR3 spells CASSPDQLTRRDRVGFGELFF. CDR3 nucleotides: TGCGCCAGCAGCCCGGACCAACTAACACGGCGTGACAGGGTGGGTTTCGGGGAGCTGTTTTTT.